These 25 T cell receptor beta chains share one sample of origin, sequenced in a study of graft-versus-host responses after intestinal transplantation. No cognate antigen is known for these TCRs. Measured with immunoSEQ multiplex PCR; TCRdb has only the in-frame clones, and not every one. The sample lists tens of thousands of clones; 82% were seen once. Sequenced here: unstimulated CD8+ T cells sorted from spleen or lymph node cells, sampled before transplant. These receptors originate from a human donor who was the organ donor for an intestinal transplant.

The rearrangement links TRBV5-6 to TRBJ2-2; D is unresolved. In germline, CDR1 is SGHDT, CDR2 YYEEEE. Trimming shortened V by 3 bases and J by 4 bases, and 10 bases separated the two germline ends. The CDR3 is made up of 14 amino acids. CDR3 nucleotides: TGTGCCAGCAGCTACATCGGGCTCACCGGGGAGCTGTTTTTT. It specifies CASSYIGLTGELFF.

This chain uses TRBV7-9 with TRBJ1-1, with 9 bases identical to TRBD1. V dropped 3 bases and J dropped 4; count of bases not matched to a gene: 18. The CDR3 sequence is 19 residues long. CDR1 and CDR2 (germline): SEHNR, FQNEAQ (reference sequence). CDR3 residues: CASSFSRDREFLWGTEAFF. CDR3 in DNA: TGTGCCAGCAGCTTTTCCCGGGACAGGGAGTTCTTGTGGGGCACTGAAGCTTTCTTT.

The chain links TRBV6-6 to TRBJ2-5; 8 bases agree with TRBD1. V was clipped by 0 bases and J by 4 bases; unmatched bases: 1. CDR1 and CDR2 (germline): MNHNY, SVGAGI (reference sequence). The CDR3 is made up of 14 amino acids. CDR3 coding DNA: TGTGCCAGCAGTTACTCCGGACAGGGAGAGACCCAGTACTTC. Protein sequence: CASSYSGQGETQYF.

The CDR3 protein is CASSESYNEQFF. The DNA for the CDR3 is TGCGCCAGTTCCGAATCATACAATGAGCAGTTCTTC. V is TRBV5-1 and J is TRBJ2-1; D is undetermined. Germline values: CDR1 SGHRS, CDR2 YFSETQ. This CDR3 contains 12 residues. The ends were cut back, 8 bases at V and 4 bases at J, with 10 bases in the middle.

The chain joins TRBV9 to TRBJ2-1; D is possibly TRBD2 (5 bases). Trimming removed 0 bases from V and 6 bases from J, with 10 bases in between. The CDR3 runs 14 residues. Germline V lookup: CDR1 SGDLS, CDR2 YYNGEE. The CDR3: CASSVVPEGNEQFF. The CDR3 nucleotides read TGTGCCAGCAGCGTAGTCCCCGAGGGCAATGAGCAGTTCTTC.

The rearrangement uses TRBV9 and TRBJ1-2; the match to TRBD1 covers 9 bases. The CDR3 is 15 residues long. Unmatched junction bases numbered 8, after V lost 3 bases and J lost 5 bases. Germline-derived CDR1 and CDR2 are SGDLS and YYNGEE. The CDR3 region is CASSAPGTGRYGYTF. The CDR3 DNA is TGTGCCAGCAGCGCCCCCGGGACAGGGCGATATGGCTACACCTTC.

This clone has more than one count but fewer than ten. The chain employs TRBV10-3 and TRBJ2-2; possibly TRBD1 for D (5 bases). The CDR3 has 11 residues. Germline V lookup: CDR1 ENHRY, CDR2 SYGVKD. Trimming pared 11 bases from V and 6 bases from J, leaving 10 bases between. CDR3 DNA: TGTGCCCGAACAGGTTCCGGGGAGCTGTTTTTT. Its translation is CARTGSGELFF.

The J gene is TRBJ2-1, the V gene TRBV19; TRBD2 agrees at 9 bases. Per the germline V gene, CDR1 is LNHDA and CDR2 is SQIVND (reference sequence). The CDR3 covers 15 residues. V lost 6 bases and J lost 0; bases outside the gene matches: 3. The CDR3 region is CASRSSGSSYNEQFF. In nucleotides, the CDR3 is TGTGCCAGTAGAAGTAGCGGGAGCTCCTACAATGAGCAGTTCTTC.

V gene TRBV21-1 combines with J gene TRBJ2-6; no check of the table's D call, TRBD1, against the DNA was made. TRBV21-1 is a recognized pseudogene. The CDR3 runs to 19 residues. CDR3 amino acids: CASSQPHRGQGSGANVLTF. As DNA, the CDR3 is TGTGCCAGCAGCCAACCTCACAGGGGGCAAGGCTCTGGGGCCAACGTCCTGACTTTC.

The rearrangement joins TRBV7-2 to TRBJ2-5, with 11 bases matching TRBD2. CDR3 length equals 18 residues. V shed 5 bases, J shed 4 bases, and the junction held 15 bases outside the gene matches. Germline values: CDR1 SGHTA, CDR2 FQGNSA. CDR3 bases: TGTGCCAGCAGCGTATCCGGGACTAGCGGTCCTGTTCTAGAGACCCAGTACTTC. It specifies CASSVSGTSGPVLETQYF.

The chain carries TRBV28 and TRBJ2-4; D ambiguous. Deletions cut 4 bases from V and 0 bases from J, with 4 bases between. Germline V gene data show CDR1 as MDHEN and CDR2 as SYDVKM. The CDR3 extends over 13 amino acids. Here the CDR3 reads CASSSIAKNIQYF. CDR3 in DNA: TGTGCCAGCAGTTCTATAGCCAAAAACATTCAGTACTTC. Looking up the rest from reference TRBV28 and TRBJ2-4 gives the full variable domain: DVKVTQSSRYLVKRTGEKVFLECVQDMDHENMFWYRQDPGLGLRLIYFSYDVKMKEKGDIPEGYSVSREKKERFSLILESASTNQTSMYLCASSSIAKNIQYFGAGTRLSVL.

J is TRBJ2-1 and V is TRBV6-1; 9 bases align to TRBD2. Germline V gives CDR1 MNHNS, CDR2 SASEGT. V trimming: 7 bases; J trimming: 8 bases; junction bases outside the gene matches: 12. The CDR3 covers 15 residues. The CDR3 protein is CASTSLGGGGDEQFF. The CDR3 DNA is TGTGCCAGCACCAGTCTGGGCGGGGGGGGTGATGAGCAGTTCTTC.

The rearrangement links TRBV9 to TRBJ1-2, with D possibly matching TRBD1 (6 bases). The germline gives CDR1 SGDLS, CDR2 YYNGEE. V lost 4 bases to trimming and J lost 4 bases, with 14 bases between them. This CDR3 contains 14 residues. The CDR3 coding sequence is TGTGCCAGCAGCTCACCAGGACAGCCCTATGGCTACACCTTC. Its protein is CASSSPGQPYGYTF.

The chain has TRBV6-6 and TRBJ1-5; no reliable D call. V was cut by 2 bases and J by 0 bases, with 8 bases left in between. The CDR3 runs 15 residues. Germline V gene sequence: CDR1 MNHNY, CDR2 SVGAGI (reference sequence). In DNA, the CDR3 is TGTGCCAGCAGTTACAGTCCAGCTAGCAATCAGCCCCAGCATTTT. Amino acids: CASSYSPASNQPQHF.

The rearrangement uses TRBV5-1 and TRBJ1-1; D is ambiguous. CDR1 and CDR2 from the germline V gene are SGHRS and YFSETQ. V lost 0 bases and J 4 bases, leaving 16 bases between the germline ends. CDR3 size: 16 residues. The CDR3 DNA follows: TGCGCCAGCAGCTTGGAAGGTAACATACGGCCCACTGAAGCTTTCTTT. As protein: CASSLEGNIRPTEAFF.

The rearrangement joins TRBV4-1 to TRBJ2-1; the match to TRBD2 covers 12 bases. The CDR3 has 16 residues. The J segment lost 5 bases and the V segment lost 4 bases, leaving 6 bases of the junction unmatched. Germline loops: CDR1 MGHRA, CDR2 YSYEKL. This CDR3 is CASSLHLAGGDNEQFF. CDR3 nucleotide sequence: TGCGCCAGCAGCCTACACCTAGCGGGAGGGGACAATGAGCAGTTCTTC.

This chain connects TRBV7-2 to TRBJ2-7; the D is unclear. The germline V gene encodes CDR1 SGHTA and CDR2 FQGNSA. The CDR3 contains 13 residues. V lost 1 base and J lost 2, with 6 bases in between. Here the CDR3 reads CASSLVYAYEQYF. In nucleotides, the CDR3 is TGTGCCAGCAGCTTAGTATATGCCTACGAGCAGTACTTC.

This chain links TRBV5-1 with TRBJ2-5; tentatively, D is TRBD2 (5 bases). With 3 bases removed from V and 1 base from J, the gap between germline ends came to 10 bases. The CDR3 runs 14 residues. The germline V gene encodes CDR1 SGHRS and CDR2 YFSETQ. Here the CDR3 DNA reads TGCGCCAGCAGCTCGGAGGACCCCCAAGAGACCCAGTACTTC. This codes for CASSSEDPQETQYF.

The rearrangement uses TRBV7-2 and TRBJ2-7; TRBD2 aligns across 11 bases. Trimming at V came to 7 bases and at J to 6 bases, leaving 2 bases not matched to a gene. The CDR3 spans 12 residues. Germline V gene sequence: CDR1 SGHTA, CDR2 FQGNSA. For the CDR3, the DNA is TGTGCCAGCATAGCGGGAGGGGGCGAGCAGTACTTC. Translation: CASIAGGGEQYF.

This clone was seen just once. The chain is built from TRBV19 and TRBJ2-2; D unclear. Trimming cost V 1 base and J 5 bases, with 5 bases left between them. Germline V lookup: CDR1 LNHDA, CDR2 SQIVND (reference sequence). This CDR3 spans 13 amino acids. Here the CDR3 DNA reads TGTGCCAGTAGTATAGGGGGAACCGGGGAGCTGTTTTTT. This translates into CASSIGGTGELFF.

This sequence joins TRBV12-5 and TRBJ2-1; 9 bases agree with TRBD2. The CDR3 sequence is 15 residues long. The V segment lost 9 bases and the J segment 5 bases; nucleotides outside the gene matches: 11. Germline CDR1 LGHNT, CDR2 FRNRAP. DNA for the CDR3: TGTGCTAGCTGCAATCGGACTAGCGAGCACAATGAGCAGTTCTTC. It translates to CASCNRTSEHNEQFF.

This clone was detected only a few times. The chain links TRBV13 to TRBJ1-2; D is unclear. Germline lookup yields CDR1 PRHDT and CDR2 FYEKMQ (reference sequence). The CDR3 consists of 12 residues. Trimming pared 0 bases from V and 4 bases from J, leaving 3 bases between. The CDR3 coding sequence is TGTGCCAGCAGCTTAGGGACCTATGGCTACACCTTC. As protein: CASSLGTYGYTF.

The chain carries TRBV10-1 and TRBJ2-1; D gene uncertain. CDR1 is WNHNN, CDR2 SYGVQD, per germline (reference sequence). Trimming cost V 0 bases and J 5 bases, with 8 bases left between them. This CDR3 region has 14 residues. CDR3 loop: CASSESRSNNEQFF. CDR3 nucleotides: TGCGCCAGCAGTGAGTCGAGGTCCAACAATGAGCAGTTCTTC.

About this clone itself: The junction departs from germline at one end; a sequencing error may be responsible. This chain links TRBV27 with TRBJ1-1, with 7 bases aligning to TRBD1. This CDR3 contains 8 residues. CDR1 is MNHEY, CDR2 SMNVEV, per germline (reference sequence). The CDR3 protein is CASRSTGW. The DNA of the CDR3 is TGTGCCAGCAGATCGACAGGGTGG.

V usage is TRBV7-7 and J usage is TRBJ2-1; the match to TRBD2 covers 12 bases. The CDR3 covers 17 residues. Germline CDR1 and CDR2: SSHAT and FNYEAQ (reference sequence). V lost 2 bases, J lost 8 bases, and 10 bases stayed unmatched. CDR3 nucleotides: TGTGCCAGCAGCTTAAGGTCTAGCGGGAGGGCCGGGGATGAGCAGTTCTTC. Amino acids: CASSLRSSGRAGDEQFF. The entire variable domain, with the rest obtained from reference TRBV7-7 and TRBJ2-1, is as follows: GAGVSQSPRYKVTKRGQDVTLRCDPISSHATLYWYQQALGQGPEFLTYFNYEAQPDKSGLPSDRFSAERPEGSISTLTIQRTEQRDSAMYRCASSLRSSGRAGDEQFFGPGTRLTVL.